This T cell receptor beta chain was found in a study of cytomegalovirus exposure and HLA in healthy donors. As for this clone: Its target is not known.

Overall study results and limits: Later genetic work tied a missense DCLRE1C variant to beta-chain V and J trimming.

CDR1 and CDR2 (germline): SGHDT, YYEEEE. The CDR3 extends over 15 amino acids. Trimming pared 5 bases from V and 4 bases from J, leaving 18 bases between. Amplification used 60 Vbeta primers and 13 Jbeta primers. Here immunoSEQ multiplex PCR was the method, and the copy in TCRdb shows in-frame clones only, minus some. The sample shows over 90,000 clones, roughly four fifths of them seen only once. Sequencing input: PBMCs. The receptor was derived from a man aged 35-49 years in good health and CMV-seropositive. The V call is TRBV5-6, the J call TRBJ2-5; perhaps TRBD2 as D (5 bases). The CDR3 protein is CASSYGIGGGETQYF. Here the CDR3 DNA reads TGTGCCAGCAGTTATGGAATAGGAGGCGGAGAGACCCAGTACTTC.